This T cell receptor (beta chain) was recovered during a study of T-cell reconstitution after alpha-beta-depleted transplantation in children (dated by TCRdb to the mid-2010s). General notes on the study: Using TCR repertoire profiling, the study followed T-cell immune reconstitution in a quantitative way in children after TCRalphabeta/CD19-depleted allogeneic hematopoietic cell transplantation. Paper-wide results and their limitations: Over the following months the frequencies of hyperexpanded clones went down, and after one year T-cell counts and TCRbeta diversity were mostly credited to newly produced T cells. About two months after transplant, the apparently early recovery of alphabetaT-cell counts reportedly depended on just several hundred clones that had expanded rapidly and came from non-depleted graft cells. In some patients, the high TCRbeta diversity seen at day 60 was put down to recipient T cells and intrathymic progenitors that had survived conditioning.

A word on this clonotype: Its antigen is not yet known. Within one base of it there is no much larger clone, and no base qualities were kept.

Explained via the paper, the treatment or condition label denotes: allogeneic hematopoietic cell transplantation with graft depleted of TCRalphabeta T cells and CD19 B cells. Transplant recipients were children who received TCRalphabeta/CD19-depleted allogeneic hematopoietic cell grafts. The library was built by means of PCR. The sequencer was an Illumina HiSeq 2500. To normalize quantification of the TCRbeta repertoire, the TCR libraries were built with molecular barcoding that relied on unique molecular identifiers. TCRdb applied fastp at Q25 and MiXCR to the public reads, then kept only in-frame beta chains. Identical CDR3 protein sequences are pooled into one entry, listed with their most common genes and DNA. This sample lists 780,000 or so distinct CDR3 sequences; approximately 15% were detected once. The top ten clones comprise approximately 5% of the sample. CDR1 SGHDN and CDR2 FVKESK are derived from the germline V gene. The V end loses 0 bases and the J end loses 5 bases, and a stretch of 10 bases separates them. The CDR3 spans 15 residues, from the cysteine through the phenylalanine. Just the 45-base CDR3 DNA is kept, in frame starting at base 1.

The chain was built from TRBV14 and TRBJ2-2; no D segment can be confidently identified. This clonotype originated in a male patient aged 10 to 17 who had a stem cell transplant for acute lymphoblastic leukemia, so the T cells may come from the graft donor. Source: PBMCs, mostly from graft donor cells, taken 360 days after TCRalphabeta/CD19-depleted stem cell transplant. The CDR3: CASSQEWAATGELFF. The DNA is as follows: TGTGCCAGCAGCCAAGAATGGGCAGCAACCGGGGAGCTGTTTTTT.